The present entry profiles one T cell receptor (beta chain) with its context. The data originate from a study of blood T cell repertoires in COVID-19. V shed 9 bases, J shed 3 bases, and the junction held 10 bases outside the gene matches. The germline CDR1 and CDR2 sequences are MNHEY and SMNVEV (reference sequence). The CDR3 has 15 residues. Method: immunoSEQ multiplex PCR; TCRdb's copy keeps in-frame clones and lacks some. The sample has more than 20,000 clones, 87% seen once. Sequencing input: peripheral blood. The source is a human donor with active COVID-19. The donor label of this sample is uncertain. This chain joins TRBV27 and TRBJ2-7; 11 bases are a match to TRBD1. The CDR3 loop is CASRVGTGGFYEQYF. The CDR3 DNA is TGTGCCAGTCGTGTCGGGACAGGGGGTTTCTACGAGCAGTACTTC.